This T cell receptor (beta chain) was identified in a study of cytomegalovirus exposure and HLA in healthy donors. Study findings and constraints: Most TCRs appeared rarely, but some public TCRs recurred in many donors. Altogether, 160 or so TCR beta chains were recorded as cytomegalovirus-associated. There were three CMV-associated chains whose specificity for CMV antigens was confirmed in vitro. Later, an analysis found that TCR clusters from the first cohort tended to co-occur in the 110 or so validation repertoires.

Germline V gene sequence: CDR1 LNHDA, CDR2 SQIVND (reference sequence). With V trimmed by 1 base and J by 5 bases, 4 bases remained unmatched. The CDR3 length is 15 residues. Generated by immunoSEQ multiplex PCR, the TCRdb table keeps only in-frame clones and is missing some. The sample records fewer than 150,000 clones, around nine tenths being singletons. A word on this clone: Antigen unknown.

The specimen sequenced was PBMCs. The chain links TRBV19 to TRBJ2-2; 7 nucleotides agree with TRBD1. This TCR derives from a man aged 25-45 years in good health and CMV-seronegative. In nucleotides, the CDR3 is TGTGCCAGTAGTATAGGGACAGGTTGGACCGGGGAGCTGTTTTTT. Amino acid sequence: CASSIGTGWTGELFF. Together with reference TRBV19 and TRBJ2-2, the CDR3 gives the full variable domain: DGGITQSPKYLFRKEGQNVTLSCEQNLNHDAMYWYRQDPGQGLRLIYYSQIVNDFQKGDIAEGYSVSREKKESFPLTVTSAQKNPTAFYLCASSIGTGWTGELFFGEGSRLTVL.